Listed below are T cell receptor beta chains from one sample, sequenced in a study of blood T cell repertoires in COVID-19. The method was immunoSEQ multiplex PCR; TCRdb's version includes in-frame clones alone and lacks a portion of them. Of hundreds of thousands of clones listed, about 81% are singletons. Sequencing was performed on peripheral blood. The receptors were gathered from a woman aged 55-69 years with active or convalescent COVID-19. The CDR3 runs from the conserved cysteine through the conserved F or W. The D gene is left open where the match is weak. Clone size is given for some rows only: seen once, a few or many times, or a class if the clone is expanded.

D gene: TRBD1
J gene: TRBJ2-2
V gene: TRBV6-4
clone size: once
CDR3 length: 14
CDR3 protein: CASRRGQGNGELFF
CDR3 DNA: TGTGCCAGCAGGAGAGGACAGGGAAACGGGGAGCTGTTTTTT

D gene: -
J gene: TRBJ2-2
V gene: TRBV10-1
clone size: -
CDR3 length: 16
CDR3 protein: CASSEAQRLNTGELFF
CDR3 DNA: TGCGCCAGCAGTGAGGCCCAGCGGCTAAACACCGGGGAGCTGTTTTTT

D gene: TRBD2
J gene: TRBJ2-3
V gene: TRBV6-6
clone size: few
CDR3 length: 15
CDR3 protein: CASSYLRGGRDTQYF
CDR3 DNA: TGTGCCAGCAGTTACCTCCGGGGGGGGAGGGATACGCAGTATTTT

D gene: TRBD1
J gene: TRBJ2-3
V gene: TRBV5-1
clone size: -
CDR3 length: 14
CDR3 protein: CATRQGTSTDTQYF
CDR3 DNA: TGCGCCACGAGACAGGGTACTAGCACAGATACGCAGTATTTT

D gene: TRBD2
J gene: TRBJ2-3
V gene: TRBV19
clone size: -
CDR3 length: 17
CDR3 protein: CASTSLGERGLTDTQYF
CDR3 DNA: TGTGCCAGTACCTCCTTGGGGGAGCGGGGACTCACAGATACGCAGTATTTT

D gene: TRBD2
J gene: TRBJ2-1
V gene: TRBV9
clone size: -
CDR3 length: 16
CDR3 protein: CASSVTSGGQYNEQFF
CDR3 DNA: TGTGCCAGCAGCGTCACTAGCGGGGGGCAATACAATGAGCAGTTCTTC

D gene: -
J gene: TRBJ1-2
V gene: TRBV15
clone size: many
CDR3 length: 14
CDR3 protein: CATSSGHLNYGYTF
CDR3 DNA: TGTGCCACCAGCTCGGGACACCTAAACTATGGCTACACCTTC

D gene: -
J gene: TRBJ1-6
V gene: TRBV11-2
clone size: -
CDR3 length: 13
CDR3 protein: CASRPQGNSPLHF
CDR3 DNA: TGTGCCAGCAGACCACAGGGAAATTCACCCCTCCACTTT

D gene: TRBD2
J gene: TRBJ2-5
V gene: TRBV7-2
clone size: once
CDR3 length: 16
CDR3 protein: CASSLGLAGDQETQYF
CDR3 DNA: TGTGCCAGCAGCTTAGGACTAGCGGGGGATCAAGAGACCCAGTACTTC

D gene: TRBD2
J gene: TRBJ2-1
V gene: TRBV7-9
clone size: -
CDR3 length: 16
CDR3 protein: CASSGTSGGSYNEQFF
CDR3 DNA: TGTGCCAGCAGCGGGACTAGCGGGGGGTCCTACAATGAGCAGTTCTTC

D gene: TRBD1
J gene: TRBJ1-1
V gene: TRBV5-4
clone size: -
CDR3 length: 16
CDR3 protein: CASSPRGQGVGTEAFF
CDR3 DNA: TGTGCCAGCAGCCCACGGGGACAGGGAGTAGGTACTGAAGCTTTCTTT

D gene: -
J gene: TRBJ2-7
V gene: TRBV6-5
clone size: -
CDR3 length: 13
CDR3 protein: CASSYTTSAEQYF
CDR3 DNA: TGTGCCAGCAGTTACACAACTAGTGCCGAGCAGTACTTC

D gene: TRBD1
J gene: TRBJ2-5
V gene: TRBV10-3
clone size: -
CDR3 length: 17
CDR3 protein: CAISESGGTGALETQYF
CDR3 DNA: TGTGCCATCAGTGAGTCCGGAGGGACAGGGGCGTTGGAGACCCAGTACTTC

D gene: TRBD2
J gene: TRBJ2-1
V gene: TRBV12-5
clone size: -
CDR3 length: 14
CDR3 protein: CASGPSGGANEQFF
CDR3 DNA: TGTGCTAGTGGTCCTAGCGGGGGGGCAAATGAGCAGTTCTTC

D gene: TRBD2
J gene: TRBJ2-3
V gene: TRBV5-1
clone size: -
CDR3 length: 16
CDR3 protein: CASTQTSGGQLHTQYF
CDR3 DNA: TGCGCCAGCACCCAGACTAGCGGGGGGCAGTTACATACGCAGTATTTT

D gene: -
J gene: TRBJ2-7
V gene: TRBV9
clone size: -
CDR3 length: 14
CDR3 protein: CASSPRLVGYEQYF
CDR3 DNA: TGTGCCAGCAGCCCTCGACTAGTAGGATACGAGCAGTACTTC

D gene: -
J gene: TRBJ2-2
V gene: TRBV7-9
clone size: -
CDR3 length: 16
CDR3 protein: CASSPRGTVNTGELFF
CDR3 DNA: TGTGCCAGCAGTCCTCGGGGGACAGTGAACACCGGGGAGCTGTTTTTT

D gene: TRBD2
J gene: TRBJ2-5
V gene: TRBV7-2
clone size: -
CDR3 length: 16
CDR3 protein: CASSLSVAGTQETQYF
CDR3 DNA: TGTGCCAGCAGCTTATCAGTAGCGGGGACCCAAGAGACCCAGTACTTC

D gene: TRBD2
J gene: TRBJ2-7
V gene: TRBV4-1
clone size: -
CDR3 length: 16
CDR3 protein: CASSLRGLADSYEQYF
CDR3 DNA: TGCGCCAGCAGCCTCAGAGGACTAGCGGATTCCTACGAGCAGTACTTC

D gene: -
J gene: TRBJ2-1
V gene: TRBV5-1
clone size: -
CDR3 length: 15
CDR3 protein: CASSSMGAAYNEQFF
CDR3 DNA: TGCGCCAGCAGCTCAATGGGGGCGGCCTACAATGAGCAGTTCTTC

D gene: -
J gene: TRBJ1-5
V gene: TRBV28
clone size: -
CDR3 length: 13
CDR3 protein: CASSSQGVTPQHF
CDR3 DNA: TGTGCCAGCAGTTCCCAAGGGGTCACGCCCCAGCATTTT

D gene: TRBD1
J gene: TRBJ2-4
V gene: TRBV30
clone size: -
CDR3 length: 14
CDR3 protein: CAWSDGQGSGIQYF
CDR3 DNA: TGTGCCTGGAGCGATGGACAGGGGTCGGGCATTCAGTACTTC

D gene: -
J gene: TRBJ2-3
V gene: TRBV10-2
clone size: once
CDR3 length: 14
CDR3 protein: CASKDSPSTDTQYF
CDR3 DNA: TGCGCCAGCAAGGATAGCCCCAGCACAGATACGCAGTATTTT

D gene: -
J gene: TRBJ1-1
V gene: TRBV11-2
clone size: few
CDR3 length: 13
CDR3 protein: CASSLGLFTEAFF
CDR3 DNA: TGTGCCAGCAGCTTAGGTCTGTTCACTGAAGCTTTCTTT

D gene: -
J gene: TRBJ2-7
V gene: TRBV7-9
clone size: -
CDR3 length: 15
CDR3 protein: CASSFAGANRYEQYF
CDR3 DNA: TGTGCCAGCAGCTTTGCTGGGGCCAATCGCTACGAGCAGTACTTC

D gene: -
J gene: TRBJ1-1
V gene: TRBV2
clone size: -
CDR3 length: 14
CDR3 protein: CASSEEVRGTEAFF
CDR3 DNA: TGTGCCAGCAGTGAAGAGGTAAGAGGCACTGAAGCTTTCTTT

D gene: -
J gene: TRBJ1-5
V gene: TRBV2
clone size: -
CDR3 length: 15
CDR3 protein: CASRRTLYSNQPQHF
CDR3 DNA: TGTGCCAGCAGAAGGACACTGTATAGCAATCAGCCCCAGCATTTT

D gene: -
J gene: TRBJ2-1
V gene: TRBV5-1
clone size: -
CDR3 length: 15
CDR3 protein: CASRVPGHPNNEQFF
CDR3 DNA: TGCGCCAGCAGGGTCCCGGGACACCCAAACAATGAGCAGTTCTTC

D gene: -
J gene: TRBJ1-2
V gene: TRBV30
clone size: -
CDR3 length: 14
CDR3 protein: CAWSVGGGPYGYTF
CDR3 DNA: TGTGCCTGGAGTGTAGGCGGGGGCCCCTATGGCTACACCTTC

D gene: -
J gene: TRBJ2-5
V gene: TRBV6-5
clone size: -
CDR3 length: 13
CDR3 protein: CASRFQGGETQYF
CDR3 DNA: TGTGCCAGCAGATTCCAGGGTGGGGAGACCCAGTACTTC

D gene: TRBD1
J gene: TRBJ1-1
V gene: TRBV19
clone size: -
CDR3 length: 15
CDR3 protein: CASTTTGTGNTEAFF
CDR3 DNA: TGTGCCAGTACTACAACCGGGACAGGGAACACTGAAGCTTTCTTT

D gene: TRBD1
J gene: TRBJ1-1
V gene: TRBV6-5
clone size: -
CDR3 length: 14
CDR3 protein: CASRPFDRGTEAFF
CDR3 DNA: TGTGCCAGCAGGCCTTTCGACAGGGGGACTGAAGCTTTCTTT